The next 18 T cell receptor beta chains were all read from a single sample in a study of Ad26.COV2.S vaccination and SARS-CoV-2 variants. The table came from immunoSEQ multiplex PCR; TCRdb's copy has only in-frame clones and leaves some out. The sample lists about 180,000 clones, around nine tenths occurring once. This sample comprised peripheral blood, obtained after recovery from COVID-19. The origin of the receptors is a human donor who had recovered from COVID-19.

The chain couples TRBV5-1 to TRBJ2-5, with D hard to call. Germline lookup yields CDR1 SGHRS and CDR2 YFSETQ. The CDR3 is 12 amino acids. V was trimmed by 0 bases and J by 9 bases, leaving 9 bases between them. The CDR3 loop is CASSLELGPQYF. The CDR3, as DNA: TGCGCCAGCAGCTTGGAGCTAGGACCCCAGTACTTC.

The CDR3 DNA is TGCGCCAGCAGTTTTTCACAGGGGGGCAGCACCGGGGAGCTGTTTTTT. It translates to CASSFSQGGSTGELFF. This sequence joins TRBV5-1 and TRBJ2-2; 8 bases agree with TRBD1. The germline V gene encodes CDR1 SGHRS and CDR2 YFSETQ. The length of the CDR3 is 16 residues. V trimming: 5 bases; J trimming: 4 bases; junction bases outside the gene matches: 10. Full variable domain (outside the CDR3, taken from reference TRBV5-1 and TRBJ2-2): KAGVTQTPRYLIKTRGQQVTLSCSPISGHRSVSWYQQTPGQGLQFLFEYFSETQRNKGNFPGRFSGRQFSNSRSEMNVSTLELGDSALYLCASSFSQGGSTGELFFGEGSRLTVL.

The V call is TRBV12-5, the J call TRBJ2-1, with D perhaps TRBD1 or TRBD2 (5 bases each). The CDR3 is 14 amino acids. V was trimmed by 2 bases and J by 9 bases, leaving 14 bases between them. CDR1 LGHNT and CDR2 FRNRAP come from the germline V gene. The CDR3 protein is CASGLLLERGEQFF. The DNA of the CDR3 is TGTGCTAGTGGTTTGCTCCTGGAGAGGGGTGAGCAGTTCTTC.

The chain links TRBV5-1 to TRBJ1-1, with a possible D match to TRBD1 (5 bases). Trimming left V 4 bases short and J 1 base short, with 17 bases between. CDR3 length equals 16 residues. CDR1 and CDR2 (germline): SGHRS, YFSETQ. This CDR3 reads CASSRLPGAENTEAFF. The CDR3 nucleotides are TGCGCCAGCAGCCGTCTTCCCGGGGCAGAGAACACTGAAGCTTTCTTT. The complete variable domain, with remaining parts taken from reference TRBV5-1 and TRBJ1-1, reads KAGVTQTPRYLIKTRGQQVTLSCSPISGHRSVSWYQQTPGQGLQFLFEYFSETQRNKGNFPGRFSGRQFSNSRSEMNVSTLELGDSALYLCASSRLPGAENTEAFFGQGTRLTVV.

The chain joins TRBV4-1 to TRBJ2-1, with a weak D call TRBD1 (5 bases). Germline values: CDR1 MGHRA, CDR2 YSYEKL. Trimming removed 2 bases at V and 1 base at J, with 24 bases between. The length of the CDR3 is 20 residues. DNA of the CDR3: TGCGCCAGCAGCCAACCTAGGGGTACTACGGGTCCTCGGTCCTACAATGAGCAGTTCTTC. Translating it yields CASSQPRGTTGPRSYNEQFF.

J is TRBJ2-7 and V is TRBV7-3; the match to TRBD1 covers 7 bases. V dropped 1 base and J dropped 4; count of bases not matched to a gene: 10. Germline-derived CDR1 and CDR2 are SGHTA and FQGTGA. The length of the CDR3 is 16 residues. CDR3: CASSLMGDRQNYEQYF. In nucleotides, the CDR3 is TGTGCCAGCAGCTTAATGGGGGACAGACAAAATTACGAGCAGTACTTC.

This clone has only one observation. The rearrangement links TRBV3-1 (or the pseudogene TRBV3-2) to TRBJ2-3; weak D call: TRBD1 (5 bases). V lost 4 bases, J lost 9 bases, and 11 bases lay in between. Germline CDR1 and CDR2: LGHDT and YNNKEL (reference sequence). The CDR3 is made up of 12 amino acids. CDR3 coding DNA: TGTGCCAGCAGCCTTCAGGGTTACACGCAGTATTTT. This codes for CASSLQGYTQYF.

The chain joins TRBV5-4 to TRBJ1-2; unclear D gene. V dropped 0 bases and J dropped 0 bases, with 6 bases sitting between them. This CDR3 spans 14 amino acids. Germline V CDR1 and CDR2: SGHNT, YYREEE (reference sequence). This chain's CDR3 is CASSLERTNYGYTF. The CDR3 nucleotides read TGTGCCAGCAGCTTGGAACGGACTAACTATGGCTACACCTTC.

The J gene is TRBJ1-5, the V gene TRBV6-5; no clear D gene. V lost 8 bases to trimming and J lost 3 bases, with 14 bases between them. The length of the CDR3 is 14 residues. Germline CDR1 and CDR2: MNHEY and SVGAGI. The CDR3 region is CASRILVNNQPQHF. The CDR3 bases are TGTGCCAGCCGTATATTGGTGAACAATCAGCCCCAGCATTTT.

This clone was found a few times. The rearrangement links TRBV24-1 to TRBJ1-2; possibly TRBD1 for D (5 bases). The CDR3 runs 16 residues. V was cut by 5 bases and J by 4 bases, with 19 bases left in between. Germline loops: CDR1 KGHDR, CDR2 SFDVKD. The CDR3 is CATSVPPSRGAYGYTF. The CDR3 bases are TGTGCCACCAGTGTACCCCCTTCGAGAGGGGCCTATGGCTACACCTTC.

This clone was seen only a few times. The chain employs TRBV30 and TRBJ1-6; 7 bases agree with TRBD1. The germline gives CDR1 GTSNPN, CDR2 SVGIG (reference sequence). There are 12 residues in the CDR3. Trimming took 8 bases from V and 5 from J; bases not matched to a gene: 3. CDR3 sequence: CAGDRDNSPLHF. CDR3 DNA sequence: TGTGCCGGGGACAGAGATAATTCACCCCTCCACTTT.

CDR3 residues: CASSLVSGGSRYSNQPQHF. In nucleotides, the CDR3 is TGCGCCAGCAGCTTGGTCTCTGGTGGAAGCCGATATAGCAATCAGCCCCAGCATTTT. This rearrangement joins TRBV5-1 to TRBJ1-5; D is ambiguous. V lost 0 bases, J lost 0 bases, and 19 bases lay in between. Germline V gene data show CDR1 as SGHRS and CDR2 as YFSETQ. The CDR3 contains 19 residues.

The V gene is TRBV5-1, the J gene TRBJ2-3, with D unclear. CDR3 size: 15 residues. Germline V gene sequence: CDR1 SGHRS, CDR2 YFSETQ. Trimming took off 0 bases at V and 3 bases at J, with 11 bases between the two ends. Written as DNA, the CDR3 is TGCGCCAGCAGCTTGGCCTCGGGTCCAACAGATACGCAGTATTTT. Residues: CASSLASGPTDTQYF.

The gene calls are TRBV2 and TRBJ2-1; D ambiguous. Germline assignment: CDR1 SNHLY and CDR2 FYNNEI. The CDR3 consists of 14 residues. V lost 3 bases and J lost 8, with 14 bases in between. The DNA for the CDR3 is TGTGCCAGCAGTGATGTAGGTAGGGTGGATGAGCAGTTCTTC. It encodes CASSDVGRVDEQFF.

V gene TRBV6-5 combines with J gene TRBJ1-1, with D possibly being TRBD1 (5 bases). V was pared by 6 bases and J by 5 bases, with 16 bases between. CDR1 and CDR2 (germline): MNHEY, SVGAGI. This CDR3 is 14 amino acids long. The CDR3 is CASRDTNRRTEAFF. Written as DNA, the CDR3 is TGTGCCAGCAGGGACACCAACCGACGGACTGAAGCTTTCTTT.

In its sample, this clone was seen a few times. In DNA form, the CDR3 reads TGTGCCAGCGGACTTAGGCTAGCGGGGGCCTCTGGGGCCAACGTCCTGACTTTC. Protein product: CASGLRLAGASGANVLTF. This chain links TRBV19 with TRBJ2-6; TRBD2 agrees at 10 bases. Looked up from germline, CDR1 is LNHDA and CDR2 is SQIVND (reference sequence). There are 18 residues in the CDR3. Trimming at V came to 9 bases and at J to 0 bases, leaving 11 bases not matched to a gene.

The rearrangement links TRBV2 to TRBJ1-1; D gene unclear. Looked up from germline, CDR1 is SNHLY and CDR2 is FYNNEI. V was shortened by 0 bases and J by 3 bases, with 8 bases between the two germline ends. This CDR3 is built from 14 residues. CDR3 nucleotide sequence: TGTGCCAGCAGTGAAGCGTTCGGGGACACTGAAGCTTTCTTT. The encoded protein is CASSEAFGDTEAFF.

The chain has TRBV5-4 and TRBJ1-4; no firm D call. Looked up from germline, CDR1 is SGHNT and CDR2 is YYREEE (reference sequence). V lost 3 bases and J 4 bases, leaving 16 bases between the germline ends. This CDR3 is built from 16 residues. In DNA, the CDR3 is TGTGCCAGCAGCTCGGCCAGTGGGAACCTTAATGAAAAACTGTTTTTT. Translation: CASSSASGNLNEKLFF. Full variable domain (outside the CDR3, taken from reference TRBV5-4 and TRBJ1-4): ETGVTQSPTHLIKTRGQQVTLRCSSQSGHNTVSWYQQALGQGPQFIFQYYREEENGRGNFPPRFSGLQFPNYSSELNVNALELDDSALYLCASSSASGNLNEKLFFGSGTQLSVL.